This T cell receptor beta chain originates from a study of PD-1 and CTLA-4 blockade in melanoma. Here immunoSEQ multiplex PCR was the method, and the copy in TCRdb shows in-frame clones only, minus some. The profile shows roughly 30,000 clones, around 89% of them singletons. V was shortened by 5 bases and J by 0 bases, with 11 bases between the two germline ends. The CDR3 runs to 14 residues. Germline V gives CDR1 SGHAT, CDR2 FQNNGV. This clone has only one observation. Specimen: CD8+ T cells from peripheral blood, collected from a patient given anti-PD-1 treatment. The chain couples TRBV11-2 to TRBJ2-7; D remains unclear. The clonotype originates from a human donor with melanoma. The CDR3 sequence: CASSPLASSYEQYF. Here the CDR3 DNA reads TGTGCCAGCAGCCCCCTGGCCAGCTCCTACGAGCAGTACTTC.